These 19 T cell receptor beta chains originate from one sample sequenced in a study of blood T cells in healthy people across ages (dated by TCRdb to the mid-2010s). Library prep was done by 5' RACE. A second PCR of roughly 6 to 12 cycles was performed with a sample-barcoded 5' primer and a J-beta primer mix. TCRdb ran its own pipeline on the public reads, namely fastp trimming at Q25 and MiXCR clone calling, and kept in-frame beta chains. Identical CDR3 protein sequences are pooled into one entry, listed with their most common genes and DNA. A total of around 2 million distinct CDR3 sequences appear in this sample, 30% to 40% of them only once. The ten largest clones capture 23% of the sample. Sequenced: blood. The receptors derive from a human donor in good health.

The rearrangement links TRBV27 to TRBJ1-5, with 9 bases identical to TRBD1. Germline CDR1 MNHEY, CDR2 SMNVEV (reference sequence). V gave up 6 bases and J gave up 2 bases; unmatched junction bases: 8. The CDR3 consists of 16 residues. The CDR3 DNA follows: TGTGCCAGCAGACCCCAACAGGGGGCCGGCAATCAGCCCCAGCATTTT. It is translated as CASRPQQGAGNQPQHF.

The table lists this clonotype with a few counts. The gene calls are TRBV9 and TRBJ1-2; 9 positions agree with TRBD1. Per the germline V gene, CDR1 is SGDLS and CDR2 is YYNGEE. Trimming cost V 4 bases and J 2 bases; bases outside gene matches: 18. This CDR3 spans 19 amino acids. The CDR3 protein is CASSSSSLDRGPPNYGYTF. The DNA for the CDR3 is TGTGCCAGCAGCTCCAGTAGCTTGGACAGGGGTCCACCGAACTATGGCTACACCTTC.

The chain carries TRBV2 and TRBJ1-2, with 9 bases matching TRBD1. The trim removed 3 bases at V and 7 bases at J, leaving 12 bases unmatched. The CDR3 length is 16 residues. Germline-derived CDR1 and CDR2 are SNHLY and FYNNEI. CDR3 amino acids: CASSDSGTGLACGYTF. The CDR3 DNA is TGTGCCAGCAGTGACTCCGGGACAGGGTTAGCCTGTGGCTACACCTTC.

J is TRBJ1-5 and V is TRBV6-1, with D possibly matching TRBD1 (6 bases). The CDR3 sequence is 15 residues long. V was pared by 6 bases and J by 1 base, with 13 bases between. The germline gives CDR1 MNHNS, CDR2 SASEGT. Here the CDR3 reads CASRGGRGSNQPQHF. Written as DNA, the CDR3 is TGTGCCAGCAGGGGGGGGAGGGGGAGCAATCAGCCCCAGCATTTT.

This chain links TRBV29-1 with TRBJ1-2; 11 bases fit TRBD1. V lost 3 bases, J lost 7 bases, and 13 bases stayed unmatched. Germline lookup yields CDR1 SQVTM and CDR2 ANQGSEA. The CDR3 is 16 residues long. The CDR3 here is CSVDQGQGAGFSGYTF. CDR3 nucleotide sequence: TGCAGCGTTGACCAAGGACAGGGGGCAGGGTTTAGTGGCTACACCTTC. Looking up the rest from reference TRBV29-1 and TRBJ1-2 gives the full variable domain: SAVISQKPSRDICQRGTSLTIQCQVDSQVTMMFWYRQQPGQSLTLIATANQGSEATYESGFVIDKFPISRPNLTFSTLTVSNMSPEDSSIYLCSVDQGQGAGFSGYTFGSGTRLTVV.

V gene TRBV20-1 combines with J gene TRBJ2-1; 9 nucleotides agree with TRBD1. The CDR3 is made up of 15 amino acids. V shed 6 bases, J shed 4 bases, and the junction held 10 bases outside the gene matches. CDR1 and CDR2 (germline): DFQATT, SNEGSKA (reference sequence). Written as DNA, the CDR3 is TGCAGTGCCCGGGACGGGGACAGGGCATACAATGAGCAGTTCTTC. Translated, it gives CSARDGDRAYNEQFF.

With regard to this clonotype: An end of the junction does not agree with germline; a read error may underlie this. The chain is built from TRBV7-3 and TRBJ2-6; the D gene is possibly TRBD2 (5 bases). Germline V lookup: CDR1 SGHTA, CDR2 FQGTGA. The CDR3 loop spans 18 amino acids. CDR3 in amino acids: CASSLNAAGHSGANVLTF. The CDR3, as DNA: TGTGCCAGCAGTTTAAACGCGGCGGGCCACTCTGGGGCCAACGTCCTGACTTTC. The full variable domain, its missing parts supplied by reference TRBV7-3 and TRBJ2-6, is GAGVSQTPSNKVTEKGKYVELRCDPISGHTALYWYRQSLGQGPEFLIYFQGTGAADDSGLPNDRFFAVRPEGSVSTLKIQRTERGDSAVYLCASSLNAAGHSGANVLTFGAGSRLTVL.

The J gene is TRBJ2-4, the V gene TRBV5-5, with D tentatively TRBD2 (6 bases). In germline, CDR1 is SGHKS, CDR2 YYEKEE (reference sequence). The CDR3 is 17 residues long. Trimming took 4 bases from V and 0 from J, leaving 17 bases between them. CDR3 DNA sequence: TGTGCCAGCAGCCCATGGGGGACTGTATTAGCCAAAAACATTCAGTACTTC. Its protein is CASSPWGTVLAKNIQYF. The full variable domain, completed using reference TRBV5-5 and TRBJ2-4, is DAGVTQSPTHLIKTRGQQVTLRCSPISGHKSVSWYQQVLGQGPQFIFQYYEKEERGRGNFPDRFSARQFPNYSSELNVNALLLGDSALYLCASSPWGTVLAKNIQYFGAGTRLSVL.

V and J are TRBV12-3 or TRBV12-4 and TRBJ1-2, with 8 bases that match TRBD1. CDR3 size: 12 residues. V dropped 1 base and J dropped 10; count of bases not matched to a gene: 2. CDR3 sequence (DNA): TGTGCCAGCAGTTTAGGGACAGGGATCTACACCTTC. Its translation: CASSLGTGIYTF.

The rearrangement links TRBV6-1 to TRBJ2-6, with D unclear. Germline-derived CDR1 and CDR2 are MNHNS and SASEGT. The V end lost 8 bases, the J end lost 0 bases, and 8 bases lay between the germline ends. CDR3 length equals 14 residues. CDR3 in DNA: TGTGCCAGCGGGATTAGCTCTGGGGCCAACGTCCTGACTTTC. This sequence encodes CASGISSGANVLTF.

The gene calls are TRBV29-1 and TRBJ2-1; 7 bases map to TRBD1. This CDR3 contains 15 residues. Germline CDR1 SQVTM, CDR2 ANQGSEA. J lost 6 bases, V lost 3 bases, and 11 bases had no gene match. DNA for the CDR3: TGCAGCGTTGATGGGTACGGACAGGCCCTCAATGAGCAGTTCTTC. This codes for CSVDGYGQALNEQFF.

This clonotype came up a few times. The CDR3 spells CASSYSTRTTEAFF. The DNA for the CDR3 is TGTGCCAGCAGTTACTCGACACGGACCACTGAAGCTTTCTTT. The genes are TRBV6-5 and TRBJ1-1; D remains unclear. CDR3 length equals 14 residues. Trimming took 0 bases from V and 4 from J, leaving 9 bases between them. Germline-derived CDR1 and CDR2 are MNHEY and SVGAGI.

On this clonotype: The germline gene is not matched at one end of the junction; a read error may be the cause. The CDR3 region has the DNA TGTGCCAGCAGTTTAGAGGGAGCCAGCACAGATGCGCAGTATTTT. This encodes CASSLEGASTDAQYF. This chain connects TRBV12-3 or TRBV12-4 to TRBJ2-3, with D perhaps matching TRBD2 (5 bases). The CDR3 extends over 15 amino acids.

The chain recombines TRBV20-1 with TRBJ2-1; 7 bases agree with TRBD1. The trim removed 5 bases at V and 10 bases at J, leaving 14 bases unmatched. The CDR3 length is 14 residues. Germline V gene sequence: CDR1 DFQATT, CDR2 SNEGSKA (reference sequence). The CDR3 reads CSAYTPGQFAEQFF. The DNA for the CDR3 is TGCAGTGCTTATACTCCGGGACAGTTCGCGGAGCAGTTCTTC.

DNA of the CDR3: TGTGCCAGCAGCCCTACCGGAGGTTACAATGAGCAGTTCTTC. Residues: CASSPTGGYNEQFF. V is TRBV12-3 or TRBV12-4 and J is TRBJ2-1; a possible D gene is TRBD2 (5 bases). V lost 6 bases, J lost 4 bases, and 13 bases lay in between. This CDR3 is built from 14 residues.

The chain links TRBV24-1 to TRBJ1-2, with TRBD1 as a possible D gene (6 bases). Germline lookup yields CDR1 KGHDR and CDR2 SFDVKD. This CDR3 contains 14 residues. V was trimmed by 3 bases and J by 4 bases, leaving 11 bases between them. The CDR3 bases are TGTGCCACCAGTGATAACGACAGGACCTATGGCTACACCTTC. It specifies CATSDNDRTYGYTF.

The chain has TRBV7-2 and TRBJ2-7, with D tentatively TRBD2 (5 bases). V shed 1 base and J shed 6 bases, with 10 bases lying between them. The CDR3 totals 13 residues. Germline loops: CDR1 SGHTA, CDR2 FQGNSA. The CDR3 spells CASSLGLLSEQYF. CDR3 nucleotides: TGTGCCAGCAGCTTAGGACTACTCTCCGAGCAGTACTTC.

This rearrangement joins TRBV6-5 to TRBJ1-2; 8 bases fit TRBD1. The germline CDR1 and CDR2 sequences are MNHEY and SVGAGI. The V segment lost 5 bases and the J segment 6 bases; nucleotides outside the gene matches: 5. The CDR3 length is 13 residues. CDR3 sequence reads: CASSTTGENGYTF. The CDR3 DNA reads as TGTGCCAGCAGTACGACAGGGGAGAATGGCTACACCTTC.

V and J are TRBV20-1 and TRBJ1-1, with D uncertain. The V gene's germline CDR1 is DFQATT and CDR2 SNEGSKA (reference sequence). The V and J ends lost 3 bases and 2 bases respectively, with 10 bases between them. This CDR3 is 13 amino acids long. In nucleotides, the CDR3 is TGCAGTGCTAGGCCCGATAAAAACACTGAAGCTTTCTTT. It codes for CSARPDKNTEAFF.